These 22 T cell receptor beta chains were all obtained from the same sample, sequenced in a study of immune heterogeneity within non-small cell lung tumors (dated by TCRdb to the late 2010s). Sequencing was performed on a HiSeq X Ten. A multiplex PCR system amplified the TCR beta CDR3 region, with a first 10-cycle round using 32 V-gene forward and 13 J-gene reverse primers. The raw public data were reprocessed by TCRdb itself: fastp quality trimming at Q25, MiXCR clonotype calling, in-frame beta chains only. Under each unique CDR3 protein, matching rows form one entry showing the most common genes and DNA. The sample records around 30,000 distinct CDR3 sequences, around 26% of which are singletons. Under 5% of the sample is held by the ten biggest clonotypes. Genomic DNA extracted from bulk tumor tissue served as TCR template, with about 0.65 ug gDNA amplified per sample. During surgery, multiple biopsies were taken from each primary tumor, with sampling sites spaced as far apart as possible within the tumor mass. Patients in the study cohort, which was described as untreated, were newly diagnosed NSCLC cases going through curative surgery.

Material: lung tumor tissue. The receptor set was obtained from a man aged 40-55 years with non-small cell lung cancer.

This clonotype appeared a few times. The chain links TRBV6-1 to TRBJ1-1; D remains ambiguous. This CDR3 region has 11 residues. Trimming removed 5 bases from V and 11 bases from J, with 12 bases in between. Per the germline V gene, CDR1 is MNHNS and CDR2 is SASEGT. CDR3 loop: CASSSGKGAFF. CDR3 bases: TGTGCCAGCAGTTCGGGGAAAGGGGCTTTCTTT.

The CDR3 loop is CASSVKGTLAGATDTQYF. The CDR3 nucleotides are TGTGCCAGTAGCGTAAAGGGGACACTAGCGGGGGCCACAGATACGCAGTATTTT. This chain joins TRBV19 and TRBJ2-3, with TRBD2 matching over 11 bases. Germline assignment: CDR1 LNHDA and CDR2 SQIVND (reference sequence). This CDR3 spans 18 amino acids. The V segment lost 6 bases and the J segment 2 bases; nucleotides outside the gene matches: 13.

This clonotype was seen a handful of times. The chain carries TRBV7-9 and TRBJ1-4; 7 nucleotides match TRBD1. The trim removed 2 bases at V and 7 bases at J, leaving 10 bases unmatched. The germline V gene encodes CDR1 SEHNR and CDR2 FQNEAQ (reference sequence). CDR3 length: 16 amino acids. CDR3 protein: CASSLTMTGSGEKLFF. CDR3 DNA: TGTGCCAGCAGCTTAACAATGACAGGGTCGGGTGAAAAACTGTTTTTT.

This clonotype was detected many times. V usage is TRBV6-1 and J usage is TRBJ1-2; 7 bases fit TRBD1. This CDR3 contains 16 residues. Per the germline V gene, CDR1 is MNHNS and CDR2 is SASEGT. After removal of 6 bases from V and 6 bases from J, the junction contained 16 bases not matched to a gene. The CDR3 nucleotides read TGTGCCAGCAGCCTGCTAGGACAGCCCAGGGGGAATGGCTACACCTTC. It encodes CASSLLGQPRGNGYTF.

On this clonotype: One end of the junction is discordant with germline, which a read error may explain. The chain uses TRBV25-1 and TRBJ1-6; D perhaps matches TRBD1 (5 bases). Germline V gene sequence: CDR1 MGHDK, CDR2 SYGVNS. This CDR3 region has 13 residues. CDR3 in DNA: TGTGCCAGCACACGGGACTTTTATTCACTCCTCCACTTT. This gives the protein CASTRDFYSLLHF.

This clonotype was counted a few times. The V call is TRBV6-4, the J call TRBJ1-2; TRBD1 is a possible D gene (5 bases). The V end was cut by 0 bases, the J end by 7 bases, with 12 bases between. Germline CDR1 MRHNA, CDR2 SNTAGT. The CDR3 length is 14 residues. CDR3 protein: CASSDSSGAGGYTF. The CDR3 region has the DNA TGTGCCAGCAGTGACTCCTCCGGGGCTGGTGGCTACACCTTC.

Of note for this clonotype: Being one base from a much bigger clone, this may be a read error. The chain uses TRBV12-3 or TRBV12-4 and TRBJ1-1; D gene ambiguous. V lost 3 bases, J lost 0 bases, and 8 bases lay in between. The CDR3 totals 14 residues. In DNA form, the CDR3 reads TGTGCCAGCAGTTTGAGACGCTTGAACACTGAAGCTTTCTTT. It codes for CASSLRRLNTEAFF.

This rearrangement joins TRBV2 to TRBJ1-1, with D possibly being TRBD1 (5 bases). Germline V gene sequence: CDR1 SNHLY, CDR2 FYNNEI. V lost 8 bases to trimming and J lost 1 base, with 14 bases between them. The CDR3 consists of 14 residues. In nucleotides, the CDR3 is TGTGCCAGCGCGAAAGGGCAGGGGAACACTGAAGCTTTCTTT. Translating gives CASAKGQGNTEAFF. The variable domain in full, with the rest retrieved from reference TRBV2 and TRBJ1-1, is EPEVTQTPSHQVTQMGQEVILRCVPISNHLYFYWYRQILGQKVEFLVSFYNNEISEKSEIFDDQFSVERPDGSNFTLKIRSTKLEDSAMYFCASAKGQGNTEAFFGQGTRLTVV.

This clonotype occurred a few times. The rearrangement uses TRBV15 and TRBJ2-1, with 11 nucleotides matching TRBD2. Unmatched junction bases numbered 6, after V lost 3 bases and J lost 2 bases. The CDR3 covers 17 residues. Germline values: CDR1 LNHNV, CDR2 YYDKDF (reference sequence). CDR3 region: CATSRESSGRAYNEQFF. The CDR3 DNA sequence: TGTGCCACCAGCAGGGAAAGTAGCGGGAGGGCCTACAATGAGCAGTTCTTC. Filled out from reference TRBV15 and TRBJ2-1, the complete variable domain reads DAMVIQNPRYQVTQFGKPVTLSCSQTLNHNVMYWYQQKSSQAPKLLFHYYDKDFNNEADTPDNFQSRRPNTSFCFLDIRSPGLGDTAMYLCATSRESSGRAYNEQFFGPGTRLTVL.

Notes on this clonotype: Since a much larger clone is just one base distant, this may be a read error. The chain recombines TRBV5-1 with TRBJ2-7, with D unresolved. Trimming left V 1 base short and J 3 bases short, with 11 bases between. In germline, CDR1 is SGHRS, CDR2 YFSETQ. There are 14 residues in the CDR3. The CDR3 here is CASSLRAWDYEQYF. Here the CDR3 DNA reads TGCGCCAGCAGCTTGAGGGCATGGGACTACGAGCAGTACTTC. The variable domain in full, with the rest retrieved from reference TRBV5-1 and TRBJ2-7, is KAGVTQTPRYLIKTRGQQVTLSCSPISGHRSVSWYQQTPGQGLQFLFEYFSETQRNKGNFPGRFSGRQFSNSRSEMNVSTLELGDSALYLCASSLRAWDYEQYFGPGTRLTVT.

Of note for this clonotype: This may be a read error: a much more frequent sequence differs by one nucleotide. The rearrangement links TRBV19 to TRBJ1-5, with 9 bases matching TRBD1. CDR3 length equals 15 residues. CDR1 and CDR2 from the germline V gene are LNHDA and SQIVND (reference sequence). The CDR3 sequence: CDSSIRGQGNQPQHF. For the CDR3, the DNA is TGTGACAGTAGTATTCGGGGACAGGGTAATCAGCCCCAGCATTTT.

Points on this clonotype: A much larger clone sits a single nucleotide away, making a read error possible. Here the CDR3 DNA reads TGTGCCATCAGCTTGTTAGAGCGTGATCAGCCCCAGCATTTT. This translates into CAISLLERDQPQHF. The chain joins TRBV5-8 to TRBJ1-5; D unclear. The CDR3 consists of 14 residues. Germline V gene data show CDR1 as SGHTS and CDR2 as YDEGEE. Together with reference TRBV5-8 and TRBJ1-5, the CDR3 gives the full variable domain: EAGVTQSPTHLIKTRGQQATLRCSPISGHTSVYWYQQALGLGLQFLLWYDEGEERNRGNFPPRFSGRQFPNYSSELNVNALELEDSALYLCAISLLERDQPQHFGDGTRLSIL.

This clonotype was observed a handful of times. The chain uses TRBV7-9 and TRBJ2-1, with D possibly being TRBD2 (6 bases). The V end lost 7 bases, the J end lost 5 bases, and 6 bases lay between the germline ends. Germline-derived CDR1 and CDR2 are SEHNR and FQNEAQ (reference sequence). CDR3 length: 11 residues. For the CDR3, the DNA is TGTGCCAGCACGGGAGACAATGAGCAGTTCTTC. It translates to CASTGDNEQFF.

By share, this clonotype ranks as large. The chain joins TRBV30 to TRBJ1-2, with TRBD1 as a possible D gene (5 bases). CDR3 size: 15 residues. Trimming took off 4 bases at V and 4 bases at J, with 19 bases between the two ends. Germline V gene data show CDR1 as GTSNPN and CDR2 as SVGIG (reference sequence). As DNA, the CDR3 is TGTGCCTGGACTATGGGGGGAGATGGTGGCTATGGCTACACCTTC. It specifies CAWTMGGDGGYGYTF.

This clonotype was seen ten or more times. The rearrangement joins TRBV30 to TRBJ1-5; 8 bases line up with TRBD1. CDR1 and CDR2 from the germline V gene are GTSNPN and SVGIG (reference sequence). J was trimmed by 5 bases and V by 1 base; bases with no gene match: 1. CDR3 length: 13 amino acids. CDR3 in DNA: TGTGCCTGGAGTGAGACAGGGGATCAGCCCCAGCATTTT. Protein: CAWSETGDQPQHF.

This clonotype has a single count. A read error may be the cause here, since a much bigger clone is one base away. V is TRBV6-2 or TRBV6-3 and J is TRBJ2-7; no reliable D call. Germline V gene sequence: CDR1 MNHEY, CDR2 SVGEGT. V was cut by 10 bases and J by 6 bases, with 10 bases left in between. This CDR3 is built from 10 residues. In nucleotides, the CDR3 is TGTGCCACCAGCCTAATCGAGCAGTACTTC. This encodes CATSLIEQYF.

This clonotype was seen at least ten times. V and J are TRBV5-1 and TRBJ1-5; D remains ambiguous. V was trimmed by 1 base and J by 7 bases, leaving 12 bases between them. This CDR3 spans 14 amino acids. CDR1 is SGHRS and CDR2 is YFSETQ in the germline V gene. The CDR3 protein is CASSLSVGEQPQHF. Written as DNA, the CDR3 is TGCGCCAGCAGCTTGTCGGTCGGGGAACAGCCCCAGCATTTT.

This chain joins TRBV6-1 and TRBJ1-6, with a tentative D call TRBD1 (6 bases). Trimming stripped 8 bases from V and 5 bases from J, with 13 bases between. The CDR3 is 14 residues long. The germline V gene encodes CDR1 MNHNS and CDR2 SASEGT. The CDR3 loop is CASAYRANNSPLHF. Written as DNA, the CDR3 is TGTGCCAGCGCGTACAGGGCGAATAATTCACCCCTCCACTTT.

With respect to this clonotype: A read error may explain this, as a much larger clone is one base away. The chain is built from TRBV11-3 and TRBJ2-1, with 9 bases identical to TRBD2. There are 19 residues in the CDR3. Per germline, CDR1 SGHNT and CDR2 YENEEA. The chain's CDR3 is CVSSLDRTKSAGGTNEQFF. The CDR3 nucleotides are TGTGTCAGCAGCTTAGACAGAACAAAATCAGCGGGAGGAACCAATGAGCAGTTCTTC.

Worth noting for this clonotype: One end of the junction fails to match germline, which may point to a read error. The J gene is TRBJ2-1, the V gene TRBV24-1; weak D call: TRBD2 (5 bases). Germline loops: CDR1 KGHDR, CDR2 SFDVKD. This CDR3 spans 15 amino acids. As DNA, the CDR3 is TGTGCCACCAGTGATTCCTATAGCGTGTTCAATGAGCAGTTATTC. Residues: CATSDSYSVFNEQLF.

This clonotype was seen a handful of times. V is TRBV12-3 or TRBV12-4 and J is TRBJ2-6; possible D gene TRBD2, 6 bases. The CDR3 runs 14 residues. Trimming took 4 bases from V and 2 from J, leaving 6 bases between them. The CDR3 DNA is TGTGCCAGCAGTTGGAGGGCTGGGGCCAACGTCCTGACTTTC. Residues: CASSWRAGANVLTF.

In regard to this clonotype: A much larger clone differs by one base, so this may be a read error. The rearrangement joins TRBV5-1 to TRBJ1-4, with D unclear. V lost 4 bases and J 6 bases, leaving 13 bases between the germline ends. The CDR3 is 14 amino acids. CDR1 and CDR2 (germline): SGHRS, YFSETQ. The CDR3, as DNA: TGCGCCAGCAGCCCGGGCAGGTATGATGAAAAACTGTTTTTT. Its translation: CASSPGRYDEKLFF.